The 6 T cell receptor beta chains below all came from one sample that was sequenced in a study of regulatory T cells in long-lasting Graves disease. Library construction for TCR beta used iRepertoire HTBI primers and Arm-PCR of CDR3 regions. TCRdb fed the multiplex PCR reads into MiXCR, producing one record per CDR3 protein. Among approximately 470,000 distinct CDR3 sequences listed, around 20% were seen once. Time point in this sample: persistent/refractory GD, antithyroid drugs over 5 years with positive TRAb. RNA isolated from PBMCs was used to make the TCR library. The sample consisted of peripheral blood mononuclear cells (PBMCs), taken when the disease was refractory, from a patient treated with antithyroid drugs. These receptor sequences come from a female donor with Graves disease.

This clonotype has a handful of counts. The chain recombines TRBV6-2 or TRBV6-3 with TRBJ2-7; D is possibly TRBD1 (6 bases). CDR1 is MNHEY, CDR2 SVGEGT, per germline. The CDR3 sequence is 14 residues long. The germline V and J ends were trimmed by 6 bases and 2 bases, with 14 bases remaining between them. CDR3 protein: CASSHTGTTYEQYF. The CDR3 DNA is TGTGCCAGCAGCCATACCGGGACAACCTACGAGCAGTACTTC.

This clonotype was observed many times. The V and J genes are TRBV28 and TRBJ2-7, with D maybe TRBD2 (5 bases). CDR3 length: 17 residues. Germline values: CDR1 MDHEN, CDR2 SYDVKM. Trimming took 3 bases from V and 5 from J, leaving 23 bases between them. CDR3 sequence (DNA): TGTGCCAGCAGTTTGGTAATCAGGCGCGGACTTCCCCACGAGCAGTACTTC. This codes for CASSLVIRRGLPHEQYF.

Notes on this clonotype: This could be a read error, since a much larger clone is one nucleotide away. This chain connects TRBV28 to TRBJ1-1; 9 nucleotides agree with TRBD1. This CDR3 has 16 amino acids. Germline V gives CDR1 MDHEN, CDR2 SYDVKM. Trimming at V came to 5 bases and at J to 1 base, leaving 8 bases not matched to a gene. The CDR3 sequence: CASSTGTGRPNTEAFF. The CDR3 nucleotides are TGTGCCAGCAGTACCGGGACAGGGCGACCGAACACTGAAGCTTTCTTT.

Many counts were recorded for this clonotype. The CDR3, as DNA: TGCAGTGCTTGGGCACAGGGGGTTTACGAGCAGTACTTC. It codes for CSAWAQGVYEQYF. The chain recombines TRBV20-1 with TRBJ2-7; 8 bases map to TRBD1. V gave up 5 bases and J gave up 4 bases; unmatched junction bases: 7. This CDR3 has 13 residues. From germline, CDR1 is DFQATT and CDR2 SNEGSKA (reference sequence).

This clonotype was counted between two and nine times. The chain combines TRBV25-1 with TRBJ2-7, with D unclear. The CDR3 totals 16 residues. V dropped 5 bases and J dropped 1 base, with 18 bases sitting between them. Germline CDR1 and CDR2: MGHDK and SYGVNS. Written as DNA, the CDR3 is TGTGCCAGCAGTCCATTAGGAGCCGACTCTTCCTACGAGCAGTACTTC. It yields the protein CASSPLGADSSYEQYF.

This chain connects TRBV27 to TRBJ2-7, with D possibly TRBD1 on 6 matching bases. The V end lost 5 bases, the J end lost 0 bases, and 17 bases lay between the germline ends. The CDR3 consists of 16 residues. The germline CDR1 and CDR2 sequences are MNHEY and SMNVEV (reference sequence). The CDR3 coding sequence is TGTGCCAGCAGTCCCAATCCGACAGGAGTCTCCTACGAGCAGTACTTC. Translation gives CASSPNPTGVSYEQYF.